Sequencing of this T cell receptor beta chain was carried out in a study of technical replicates of blood from several donors (dated by TCRdb to about 2017). The library was produced with the immunoSEQ multiplex PCR assay. Imported from immuneACCESS, the table was reduced by TCRdb to in-frame sequences with V and J called. These copies leave out some clones; in studies compared against another copy, an unresolved V gene accounts for under half, and the cause of the remainder is not known. The sample table records approximately 81,000 clones; 80% to 90% of these occur just once. The top ten clones comprise approximately 4% of the sample. The V end loses 6 bases and the J end loses 5 bases, and a stretch of 17 bases separates them. Taken from cysteine to phenylalanine, the CDR3 has 14 residues. Kept here is only the CDR3 DNA, which spans 42 bases and is read in frame from base 1. CDR1 and CDR2 are read off the germline V gene as SGHTA and FQGNSA.

In regard to this clone: The clone's antigen remains unknown. Base quality data are lacking; no much larger clone is found one base away.

The sample was PBMCs. The chain joins TRBV7-2 to TRBJ2-7; tentative D gene TRBD2, with 7 bases matching. The receptor's source is a human donor in good health. Some clones in this sample may be carry-over from other donors' samples. The nucleotides are TGTGCCAGCAGTCCCGGGGGGCGTCCTCACGAGCAGTACTTC. Its protein is CASSPGGRPHEQYF.